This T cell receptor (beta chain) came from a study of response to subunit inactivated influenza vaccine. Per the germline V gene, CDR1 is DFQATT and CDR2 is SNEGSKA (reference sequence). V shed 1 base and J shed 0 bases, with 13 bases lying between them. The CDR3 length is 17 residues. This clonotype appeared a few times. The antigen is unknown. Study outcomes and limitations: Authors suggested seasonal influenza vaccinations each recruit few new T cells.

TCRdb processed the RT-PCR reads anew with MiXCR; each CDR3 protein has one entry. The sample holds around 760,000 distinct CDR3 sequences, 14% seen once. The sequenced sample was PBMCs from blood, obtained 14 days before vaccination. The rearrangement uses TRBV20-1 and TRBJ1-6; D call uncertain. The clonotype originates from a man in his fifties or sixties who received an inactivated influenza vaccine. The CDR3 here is CSARAFGTSSYNSPLHF. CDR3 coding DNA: TGCAGTGCTAGAGCTTTTGGAACCAGCTCCTATAATTCACCCCTCCACTTT.